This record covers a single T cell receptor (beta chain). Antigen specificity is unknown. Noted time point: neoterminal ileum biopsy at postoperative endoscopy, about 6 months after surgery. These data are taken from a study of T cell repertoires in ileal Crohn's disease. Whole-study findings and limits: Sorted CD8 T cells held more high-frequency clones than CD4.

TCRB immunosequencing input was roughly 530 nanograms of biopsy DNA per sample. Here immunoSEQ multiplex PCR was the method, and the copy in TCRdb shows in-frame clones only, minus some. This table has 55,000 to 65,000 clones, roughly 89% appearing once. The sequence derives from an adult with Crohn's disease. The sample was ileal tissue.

The CDR3 sequence is CASSMGVFQVQETQYF. The CDR3 bases are TGTGCCAGTAGTATGGGTGTATTCCAGGTGCAAGAGACCCAGTACTTC. The genes are TRBV19 and TRBJ2-5; D not certain. Trimming shortened V by 3 bases and J by 2 bases, and 16 bases separated the two germline ends. Germline V lookup: CDR1 LNHDA, CDR2 SQIVND (reference sequence). The CDR3 runs 16 residues.